This entry features one TCR beta chain sequence. Its specificity is not known. This entry is derived from a study of shared clonotypes between healthy human individuals. Findings of the study overall: Blood was the sole source, and tissue repertoires probably differ.

Produced via immunoSEQ multiplex PCR; TCRdb's table is partial and in-frame only. This repertoire shows some 490,000 clones, almost 80% found once; its top ten account for approximately 12%. CDR1 and CDR2 from the germline V gene are LNHDA and SQIVND (reference sequence). The CDR3 loop spans 14 amino acids. Trimming removed 6 bases from V and 7 bases from J; junction bases left unmatched: 5. The sequence came from a woman aged 40 to 55 in good health. Some clones in this sample may be carry-over from other donors' samples. The chain combines TRBV19 with TRBJ2-2, with 10 bases matching TRBD1. The sequencing sample was made of PBMCs. In nucleotides, the CDR3 is TGTGCCAGTAGCGCGACAGGGGGCTACGGGGAGCTGTTTTTT. This gives the protein CASSATGGYGELFF.